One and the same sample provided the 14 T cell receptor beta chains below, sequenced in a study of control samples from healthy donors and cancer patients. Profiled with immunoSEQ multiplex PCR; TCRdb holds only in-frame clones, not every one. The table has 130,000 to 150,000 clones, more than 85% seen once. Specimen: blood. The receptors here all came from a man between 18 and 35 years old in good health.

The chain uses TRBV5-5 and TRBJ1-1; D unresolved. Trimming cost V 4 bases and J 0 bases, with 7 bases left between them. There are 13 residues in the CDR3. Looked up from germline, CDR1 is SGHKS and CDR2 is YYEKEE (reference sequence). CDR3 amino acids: CASSLRMNTEAFF. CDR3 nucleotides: TGTGCCAGCAGCCTTCGGATGAACACTGAAGCTTTCTTT.

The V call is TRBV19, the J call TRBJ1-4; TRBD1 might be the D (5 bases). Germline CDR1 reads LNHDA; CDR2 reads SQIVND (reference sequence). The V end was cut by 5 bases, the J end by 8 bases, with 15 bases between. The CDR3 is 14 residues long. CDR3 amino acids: CASSGGQGDEKLFF. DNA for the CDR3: TGTGCCAGTAGTGGTGGTCAGGGTGACGAAAAACTGTTTTTT.

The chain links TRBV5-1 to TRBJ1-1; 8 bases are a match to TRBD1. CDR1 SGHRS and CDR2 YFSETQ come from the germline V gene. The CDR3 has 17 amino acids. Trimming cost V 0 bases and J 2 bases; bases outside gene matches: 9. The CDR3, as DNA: TGCGCCAGCAGCTTGGCAGGGGGCCCCCGATTTAACACTGAAGCTTTCTTT. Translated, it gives CASSLAGGPRFNTEAFF.

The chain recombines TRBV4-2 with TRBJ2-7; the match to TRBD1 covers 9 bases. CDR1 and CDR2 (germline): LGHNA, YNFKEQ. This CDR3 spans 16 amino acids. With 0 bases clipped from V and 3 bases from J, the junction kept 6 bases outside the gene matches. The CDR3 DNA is TGTGCCAGCAGCCAAGACGGACAGGGGCCCATCTACGAGCAGTACTTC. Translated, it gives CASSQDGQGPIYEQYF.

This CDR3 is CASSLEGTGYNSPLHF. CDR3 nucleotide sequence: TGTGCCAGCAGTTTAGAGGGGACAGGGTATAATTCACCCCTCCACTTT. The chain combines TRBV28 with TRBJ1-6, with 9 nucleotides matching TRBD1. This CDR3 has 16 residues. V dropped 2 bases and J dropped 4; count of bases not matched to a gene: 3. Germline V gives CDR1 MDHEN, CDR2 SYDVKM.

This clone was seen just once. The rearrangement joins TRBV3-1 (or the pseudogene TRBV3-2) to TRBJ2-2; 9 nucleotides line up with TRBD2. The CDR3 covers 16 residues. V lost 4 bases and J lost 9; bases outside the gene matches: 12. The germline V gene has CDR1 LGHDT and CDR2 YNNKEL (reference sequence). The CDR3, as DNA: TGTGCCAGCAGCCTTTCGTATGGGACTAGCTTCCGGGAGCTGTTTTTT. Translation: CASSLSYGTSFRELFF.

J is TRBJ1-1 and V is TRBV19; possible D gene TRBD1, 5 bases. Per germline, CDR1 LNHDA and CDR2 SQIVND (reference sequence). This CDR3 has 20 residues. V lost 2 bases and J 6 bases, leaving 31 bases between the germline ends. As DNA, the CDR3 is TGTGCCAGTAGTATACGGTCGAGGTTAGGACGGCGGGGCGTTTTCTCTGAAGCTTTCTTT. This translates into CASSIRSRLGRRGVFSEAFF.

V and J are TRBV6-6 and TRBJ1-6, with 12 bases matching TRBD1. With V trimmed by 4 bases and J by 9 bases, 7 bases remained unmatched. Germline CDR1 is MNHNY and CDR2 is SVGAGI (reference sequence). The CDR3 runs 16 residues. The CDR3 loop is CASSSLGQGAASPLHF. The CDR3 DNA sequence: TGTGCCAGCAGTTCCCTGGGACAGGGGGCTGCTTCACCCCTCCACTTT.

The CDR3 here is CAGGGANVLTF. The CDR3 DNA follows: TGTGCCGGAGGTGGGGCCAACGTCCTGACTTTC. V usage is TRBV6-6 and J usage is TRBJ2-6, with D tentatively TRBD2 (5 bases). Germline V CDR1 and CDR2: MNHNY, SVGAGI (reference sequence). The germline V and J ends were trimmed by 11 bases and 3 bases, with 5 bases remaining between them. The CDR3 contains 11 residues.

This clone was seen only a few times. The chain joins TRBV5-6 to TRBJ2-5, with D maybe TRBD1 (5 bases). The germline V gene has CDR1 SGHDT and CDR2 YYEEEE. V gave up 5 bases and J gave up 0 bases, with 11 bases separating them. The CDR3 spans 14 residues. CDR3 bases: TGTGCCAGCAGTTTCCCGGACAACCAAGAGACCCAGTACTTC. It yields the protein CASSFPDNQETQYF.

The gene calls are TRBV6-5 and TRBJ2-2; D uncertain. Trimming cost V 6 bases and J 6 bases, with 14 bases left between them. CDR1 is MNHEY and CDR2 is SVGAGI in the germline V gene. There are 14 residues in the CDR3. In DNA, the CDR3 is TGTGCCAGCAGGGGCGTAGGGTACCCCGGGGAGCTGTTTTTT. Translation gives CASRGVGYPGELFF.

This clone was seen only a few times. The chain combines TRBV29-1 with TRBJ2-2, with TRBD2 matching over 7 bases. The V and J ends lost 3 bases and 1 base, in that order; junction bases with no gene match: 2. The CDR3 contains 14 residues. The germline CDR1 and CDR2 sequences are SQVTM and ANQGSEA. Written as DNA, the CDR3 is TGCAGCGTTGATCCTAGCGGGAACACCGGGGAGCTGTTTTTT. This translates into CSVDPSGNTGELFF.

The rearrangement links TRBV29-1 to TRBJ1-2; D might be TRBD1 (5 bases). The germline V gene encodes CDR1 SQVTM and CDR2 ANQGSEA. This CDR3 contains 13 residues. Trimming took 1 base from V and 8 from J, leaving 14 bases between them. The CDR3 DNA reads TGCAGCGTTGAAGCTCAGGGAATTGGCGGCTACACCTTC. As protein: CSVEAQGIGGYTF. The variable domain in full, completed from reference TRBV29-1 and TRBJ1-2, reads SAVISQKPSRDICQRGTSLTIQCQVDSQVTMMFWYRQQPGQSLTLIATANQGSEATYESGFVIDKFPISRPNLTFSTLTVSNMSPEDSSIYLCSVEAQGIGGYTFGSGTRLTVV.

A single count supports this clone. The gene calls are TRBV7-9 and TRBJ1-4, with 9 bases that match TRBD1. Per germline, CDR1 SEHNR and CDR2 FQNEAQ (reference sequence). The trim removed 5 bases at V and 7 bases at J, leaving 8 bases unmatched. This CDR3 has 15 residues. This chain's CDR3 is CASSREGQGTEKLFF. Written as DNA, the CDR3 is TGTGCCAGCAGCCGAGAGGGACAGGGTACTGAAAAACTGTTTTTT.